This T cell receptor (beta chain) was documented in a study of T cells in women clearing cervical HPV infection. At the level of the study: Blood came at first lesion visit for cases, post-clearance for controls. Case blood was drawn a median about 150 days after lesion detection.

Clones were read by immunoSEQ multiplex PCR, and TCRdb kept only the in-frame ones, dropping some. The table for this sample gives about 39,000 clones. Deletions cut 0 bases from V and 0 bases from J, with 5 bases between. CDR1 is DFQATT, CDR2 SNEGSKA, per germline (reference sequence). The CDR3 spans 13 residues. The study, taken as a whole, reports: Combining TCR richness with V gene abundances gave approximately 0.8 AUC. Unknown T-cell numbers per sample may underlie the richness differences.

Concerning this clone itself: The antigen is unknown. The sequenced fragment ends 3 residues before the CDR3 boundary, so the rest is inferred from the germline J gene.

The sequence was obtained from a woman between 18 and 70 years old with a cervical HPV16 infection that either progressed to CIN3+ or cleared (not recorded which). Sequences were obtained from blood buffy coat. The chain is built from TRBV20-1 and TRBJ1-1; weak D call: TRBD1 (5 bases). The CDR3 protein is CSARETVNTEAFF. The part of the CDR3 DNA that was read is TGCAGTGCTAGAGAGACAGTGAACACTGAA.